Here is one TCR beta chain with its context. This clonotype was counted between two and nine times. Its specific antigen is unknown. Qualities for individual bases were not recorded, and no much larger clone is one base off. Every donor was a healthy Caucasian. Three pairs of female monozygotic twins, all aged roughly 18 to 29 years, were included in the twin cohort. Positive isolation kits from Invitrogen were used to isolate the CD4+ and CD8+ T cell populations. Ends trimmed: V by 7 bases, J by 7 bases; bases unmatched to a gene: 6. The CDR3 starts with the cysteine, ends with the phenylalanine, and has 13 residues. The CDR3 DNA has 39 bases and is translated from base 1. CDR1 and CDR2, per the germline V gene, are KGHDR and SFDVKD. The sample is drawn from a study of identical twins (dated by TCRdb to about 2016). Notes on the research overall: To test whether fetal clonotypes persist, the study used deep sequencing on TCR alpha and beta repertoires from monozygotic twins, unrelated adults of various ages, and cord blood. To rule out contamination, the twin experiments were replicated at different times with different library preparation protocols.

General findings and caveats noted by the study authors: Compared with coincidental sharing between unrelated individuals, out-of-frame TCR alpha sequences shared between twins had an excess of sequences with low generation probability. Because the same donors could not be followed over many years, the conclusions relied on cross-sectional statistical analysis. Recombination models systematically underestimated out-of-frame TCR alpha sharing in monozygotic twins but agreed with sharing between unrelated individuals. In beta out-of-frame sequences, excess twin sharing was weaker, because having fewer shared sequences lowered the signal-to-noise ratio. Fewer insertions were carried by abundant cord blood beta clonotypes, a similar but weaker trend appeared in young adult naive repertoires, and no such trend appeared in memory repertoires. Invariant T cells such as MAIT and iNKT could partly confound zero-insertion analyses, though diverse VJ usage argued against this for most clonotypes.

Library prep was done by 5' RACE. Sequencer: Illumina HiSeq 2000. A universal primer binding site was introduced by template switching, and a unique molecular identifier was present in the final cDNA, enabling accurate counting of TCR cDNA molecules. Specific primers in the conserved constant-segment region were used to synthesize first-strand cDNA for the TCR alpha and beta chains. To control for contamination, every cDNA library was double barcoded, receiving both a SMART-Mk sample barcode and Illumina barcodes. TruSeq adapter sequences along with Illumina sample barcodes were introduced in two successive PCR steps. The TCR alpha and beta cDNA libraries were sequenced on the Illumina HiSeq platform using custom primers. The authors processed their data as follows. Unique molecular identifiers were extracted from raw reads with MiGEC, and CDR3 positions were determined with MiXCR. For each individual, recombination models were inferred using an EM algorithm with the repgenHMM and IGoR tools. Shared clonotypes were analyzed with the tcR package in R, and sharing was normalized by the product of cloneset sizes. Out-of-frame nonproductive sequences were analyzed to study raw recombination free of thymic and clonal selection effects. TCRdb trimmed public reads at Q25 via fastp, called clones via MiXCR and kept in-frame beta chains. Each CDR3 protein appears once, grouped with its most common genes and DNA. What appears here as the V and J calls and clone size reflects TCRdb's work, not the paper's. The sample contains some 570,000 distinct CDR3 sequences, around 24% of them found a single time. The top ten clones comprise 0.4% to 0.6% of the sample.

Separately, the same data were catalogued under a study of yellow fever vaccine responses in identical twins. The other study reports the following: According to the authors, the vaccine-induced T cell response in identical twins seemed to be partly convergent and partly specific to each individual. In identical twins, the study followed T cell clones that responded to the vaccine with precision.

Input material: CD4+ T cells sorted from blood. The origin of this receptor is a woman younger than 30 in good health. The sequence is built from TRBV24-1 and TRBJ2-1, and TRBD2 aligns with 7 junction nucleotides. The CDR3 has the sequence CATRDVGGNEQFF. The DNA sequence is as follows: TGTGCCACCAGGGACGTCGGGGGGAATGAGCAGTTCTTC.